The T cell receptor beta chain under discussion was sequenced for a study of cytomegalovirus exposure and HLA in healthy donors. The primer mix had 60 Vbeta and 13 Jbeta primers. Profiled with immunoSEQ multiplex PCR; TCRdb holds only in-frame clones, not every one. Here the sample spans roughly 260,000 clones, about four fifths being singletons. V trimming: 6 bases; J trimming: 1 base; junction bases outside the gene matches: 15. Per the germline V gene, CDR1 is SNHLY and CDR2 is FYNNEI. There are 17 residues in the CDR3. Concerning this clone: What it binds is not known.

Study-level findings and limits: Listed as cytomegalovirus-associated were roughly 180 TCR beta chains. Reports indicate that TCR beta sequences accurately predicted the HLA-A and HLA-B alleles of most subjects. There were reportedly fewer N-insertions in an Asian-associated ancestry cluster than the roughly 670-donor mean, in a later analysis. Indistinguishable V segments such as TRBV6-2 and TRBV6-3 were excluded.

The sequence derives from a woman in her thirties or forties in good health and CMV-seropositive. Sequencing was done on a sample of PBMCs. V and J are TRBV2 and TRBJ2-7; 7 bases line up with TRBD2. This CDR3 reads CASRTPEERELSYEQYF. Here the CDR3 DNA reads TGTGCCAGCAGAACCCCGGAGGAGCGGGAACTATCCTACGAGCAGTACTTC. Complete variable domain (other parts from reference TRBV2 and TRBJ2-7): EPEVTQTPSHQVTQMGQEVILRCVPISNHLYFYWYRQILGQKVEFLVSFYNNEISEKSEIFDDQFSVERPDGSNFTLKIRSTKLEDSAMYFCASRTPEERELSYEQYFGPGTRLTVT.